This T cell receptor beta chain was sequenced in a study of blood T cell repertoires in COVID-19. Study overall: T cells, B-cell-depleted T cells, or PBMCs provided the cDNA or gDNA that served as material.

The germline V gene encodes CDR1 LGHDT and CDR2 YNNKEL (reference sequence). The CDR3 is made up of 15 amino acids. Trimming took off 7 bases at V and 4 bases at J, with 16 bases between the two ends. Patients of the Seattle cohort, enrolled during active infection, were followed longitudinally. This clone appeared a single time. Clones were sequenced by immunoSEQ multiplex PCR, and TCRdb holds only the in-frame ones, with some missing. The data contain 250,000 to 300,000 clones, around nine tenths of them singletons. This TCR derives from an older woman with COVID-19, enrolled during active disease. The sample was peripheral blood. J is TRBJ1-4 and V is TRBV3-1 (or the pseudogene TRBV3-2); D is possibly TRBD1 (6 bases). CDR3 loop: CASTPTGRDNEKLFF. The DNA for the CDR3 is TGTGCCAGCACCCCCACAGGGAGGGATAATGAAAAACTGTTTTTT.